Following are 12 T cell receptor beta chains from one sample sequenced in a study of T cells in Graves' hyperthyroidism and ophthalmopathy. RNA transcripts yielded amplified TCR beta CDR3 regions. With the HTBI primer set, the TCR CDR3 went through a first round of RT-PCR. TCRdb processed the multiplex PCR reads anew with MiXCR; each CDR3 protein has one entry. Of approximately 870,000 distinct CDR3 sequences listed, 35% to 40% are singletons. Sequencing used blood. The source of these receptors is a man aged 18-30 years with Graves' hyperthyroidism.

The rearrangement joins TRBV18 to TRBJ2-5, with 8 nucleotides matching TRBD1. The junction had 6 bases not matched to a gene; V was cut back by 4 bases and J by 5 bases. This CDR3 region has 14 residues. Germline CDR1 reads KGHSH; CDR2 reads LQKENI. For the CDR3, the DNA is TGTGCCAGCTCACTAACCAGGGGGCTGGAGACCCAGTACTTC. Protein product: CASSLTRGLETQYF.

V and J are TRBV3-1 and TRBJ1-5; no firm D call. CDR3 size: 15 residues. Germline V gives CDR1 LGHDT, CDR2 YNNKEL (reference sequence). With 0 bases removed from V and 3 bases from J, the gap between germline ends came to 9 bases. The CDR3 DNA sequence: TGTGCCAGCAGCCAAGATCCCCAGGCCAATCAGCCCCAGCATTTT. Its translation: CASSQDPQANQPQHF.

Comments on this clonotype: A read error is likely, as this CDR3 ends without the conserved phenylalanine or tryptophan. The chain has TRBV2 and TRBJ1-4; TRBD1 is a possible D gene (5 bases). The CDR3 runs 15 residues. Trimming pared 5 bases from V and 5 bases from J, leaving 15 bases between. Germline CDR1 reads SNHLY; CDR2 reads FYNNEI. The CDR3 sequence: CASSSGRRTNEKLFL. CDR3 DNA sequence: TGTGCCAGCAGTTCAGGGAGGAGAACGAATGAAAAACTGTTTTTG.

The chain links TRBV7-9 to TRBJ2-7, with 7 bases that match TRBD2. Trimming took 6 bases from V and 2 from J; bases not matched to a gene: 7. The CDR3 is made up of 14 amino acids. Germline V gene sequence: CDR1 SEHNR, CDR2 FQNEAQ (reference sequence). The CDR3 nucleotides read TGTGCCAGCAGGCAGAGGGACTATCCCTACGAGCAGTACTTC. Translated, it gives CASRQRDYPYEQYF.

This clonotype was counted ten times or more. The CDR3 here is CASSQGRYTGELFF. The CDR3 nucleotides read TGTGCCAGCAGCCAGGGCCGATACACCGGGGAGCTGTTTTTT. The chain has TRBV14 and TRBJ2-2; D not certain. The CDR3 consists of 14 residues. V lost 3 bases and J lost 3, with 8 bases in between. Germline values: CDR1 SGHDN, CDR2 FVKESK.

Many counts were recorded for this clonotype. The chain joins TRBV7-8 to TRBJ2-2, with 7 bases fitting TRBD1. Per the germline V gene, CDR1 is SGHVS and CDR2 is FQNEAQ. With 1 base clipped from V and 3 bases from J, the junction kept 8 bases outside the gene matches. The CDR3 consists of 17 residues. The DNA for the CDR3 is TGTGCCAGCAGCTTAGGAGCAGGACAGGTCGACACCGGGGAGCTGTTTTTT. Translating gives CASSLGAGQVDTGELFF. Drawing the rest from reference TRBV7-8 and TRBJ2-2, the complete variable domain is GAGVSQSPRYKVAKRGQDVALRCDPISGHVSLFWYQQALGQGPEFLTYFQNEAQLDKSGLPSDRFFAERPEGSVSTLKIQRTQQEDSAVYLCASSLGAGQVDTGELFFGEGSRLTVL.

The chain recombines TRBV19 with TRBJ1-5; 7 bases fit TRBD1. CDR3 size: 16 residues. Germline V CDR1 and CDR2: LNHDA, SQIVND (reference sequence). With 5 bases clipped from V and 5 bases from J, the junction kept 12 bases outside the gene matches. In DNA form, the CDR3 reads TGTGCCAGTAGTGGCAACACAGGGGCCACTCATCAGCCCCAGCATTTT. This sequence encodes CASSGNTGATHQPQHF.

This chain connects TRBV6-5 to TRBJ1-1; 7 nucleotides agree with TRBD1. With 6 bases clipped from V and 0 bases from J, the junction kept 13 bases outside the gene matches. CDR1 and CDR2 from the germline V gene are MNHEY and SVGAGI. The CDR3 loop spans 17 amino acids. The CDR3 region is CASSARGQYRMNTEAFF. CDR3 DNA sequence: TGTGCCAGCAGCGCACGGGGACAGTACCGAATGAACACTGAAGCTTTCTTT.

The CDR3 sequence: CASSLERADTDTQYF. DNA of the CDR3: TGTGCCAGCAGCTTAGAGAGGGCCGACACAGATACGCAGTATTTT. This rearrangement joins TRBV7-8 to TRBJ2-3; D is perhaps TRBD2 (5 bases). CDR1 is SGHVS and CDR2 is FQNEAQ in the germline V gene. Between the trimmed V and J ends, which lost 1 base and 2 bases, there was a span of 10 bases. This CDR3 spans 15 amino acids.

The chain uses TRBV15 and TRBJ2-7; 9 positions match TRBD1. The CDR3 is 13 amino acids. The V segment lost 3 bases and the J segment 4 bases; nucleotides outside the gene matches: 1. Germline assignment: CDR1 LNHNV and CDR2 YYDKDF (reference sequence). The CDR3: CATSSGQGYEQYF. DNA for the CDR3: TGTGCCACCAGCAGCGGACAGGGGTACGAGCAGTACTTC.

CDR3 coding DNA: TGTGCCAGCAGCCCCCGAGGGGGGCGAGACACCGGGGAGCTGTTTTTT. Translation gives CASSPRGGRDTGELFF. The chain carries TRBV7-9 and TRBJ2-2; D is possibly TRBD1 or TRBD2 (6 bases each). This CDR3 is 16 amino acids long. V gave up 5 bases and J gave up 3 bases, with 16 bases separating them. Germline V gene lookup returns CDR1 SEHNR and CDR2 FQNEAQ (reference sequence).

This clonotype has only a few counts. This sequence joins TRBV5-1 and TRBJ2-5; D is possibly TRBD1 (6 bases). Germline CDR1 reads SGHRS; CDR2 reads YFSETQ. With 7 bases removed from V and 4 bases from J, the gap between germline ends came to 20 bases. There are 15 residues in the CDR3. The DNA of the CDR3 is TGCGCCAGCGGGGTCAACCCGGGACACACAGAGACCCAGTACTTC. Amino acids: CASGVNPGHTETQYF.